This TCR beta chain was obtained from a study of shared clonotypes between healthy human individuals. Whole-study context: The composition of the donors was two women and a few men aged 18 to 49.

Researchers divided each subset's genomic DNA evenly across several immunoSEQ plates. Some clones are missing from TCRdb's copy, which holds only in-frame ones; the method was immunoSEQ multiplex PCR. The sample has 2 million to 2.5 million clones; under 95% are singletons. Material for sequencing was naive CD4+ T cells from PBMCs. Indicated subset: CD45RA+ positively selected. The clonotype originates from a man aged 18 to 35 in good health. Some clones in this sample may be carry-over from other donors' samples.

The CDR3 nucleotides are TGTGCCAGCAGTTACGGGCGGACAGGGGTGGACAATGAGCAGTTCTTC. Amino acids: CASSYGRTGVDNEQFF. The chain links TRBV6-5 to TRBJ2-1; 9 bases line up with TRBD1. From germline, CDR1 is MNHEY and CDR2 SVGAGI. V trimming: 2 bases; J trimming: 5 bases; junction bases outside the gene matches: 7. The CDR3 contains 16 residues.